A single sample gave rise to the 23 T cell receptor beta chains below, sequenced in a study of blood T cell repertoires in COVID-19. Data came from immunoSEQ multiplex PCR; TCRdb stores just in-frame clones and leaves some out. Seen here are 210,000 or so clones, 84% observed once, and the top ten hold about a fifth. The sequenced sample was peripheral blood. The receptors come from a human donor in a cohort sampled during active COVID-19.

The genes are TRBV6-6 and TRBJ2-5; D perhaps matches TRBD1 (5 bases). There are 12 residues in the CDR3. V lost 7 bases, J lost 5 bases, and 11 bases lay in between. CDR1 and CDR2 from the germline V gene are MNHNY and SVGAGI (reference sequence). The CDR3 sequence: CASNIGAETQYF. The DNA for the CDR3 is TGTGCCAGCAATATAGGGGCGGAGACCCAGTACTTC.

The CDR3 region has the DNA TGTGCCAGCGGCGGGACTTCAACGAGGTGGACAGATACGCAGTATTTT. Its protein product is CASGGTSTRWTDTQYF. The chain joins TRBV25-1 to TRBJ2-3; a weak D match, TRBD2 (6 bases). The V gene lost 8 bases and the J gene lost 3 bases, with 21 bases spanning the gap. The CDR3 covers 16 residues. Germline V gives CDR1 MGHDK, CDR2 SYGVNS.

This clone was seen a handful of times. The chain employs TRBV18 and TRBJ1-1; TRBD1 matches 9 bases. Germline CDR1 and CDR2: KGHSH and LQKENI. The V and J ends lost 2 bases and 6 bases, in that order; junction bases with no gene match: 7. This CDR3 has 15 residues. The CDR3 sequence: CASSPDRDRVAEAFF. DNA for the CDR3: TGTGCCAGCTCACCAGACCGGGACAGGGTCGCTGAAGCTTTCTTT. The full variable domain, completed using reference TRBV18 and TRBJ1-1, is NAGVMQNPRHLVRRRGQEARLRCSPMKGHSHVYWYRQLPEEGLKFMVYLQKENIIDESGMPKERFSAEFPKEGPSILRIQQVVRGDSAAYFCASSPDRDRVAEAFFGQGTRLTVV.

The chain uses TRBV9 and TRBJ2-5, with 9 bases lining up with TRBD1. Unmatched junction bases numbered 7, after V lost 0 bases and J lost 4 bases. CDR3 length equals 16 residues. CDR1 and CDR2 from the germline V gene are SGDLS and YYNGEE. As DNA, the CDR3 is TGTGCCAGCAGCGTAGATGGACAGGGGAAGGGAGAGACCCAGTACTTC. Translated: CASSVDGQGKGETQYF.

Here the CDR3 DNA reads TGTGCCAGCAGCCAAGGACTCAATCCGGTTTCCGGCTCAGAGACCCAGTACTTC. Its protein product is CASSQGLNPVSGSETQYF. The V call is TRBV3-1 (or the pseudogene TRBV3-2), the J call TRBJ2-5; no definite D call. Germline V CDR1 and CDR2: LGHDT, YNNKEL (reference sequence). The V gene lost 1 base and the J gene lost 4 bases, with 22 bases spanning the gap. This CDR3 has 18 amino acids.

CDR3 sequence: CASSPRTGLSSPLHF. CDR3 sequence (DNA): TGTGCCAGCAGCCCCCGGACAGGGTTAAGTTCACCCCTCCACTTT. The chain combines TRBV2 with TRBJ1-6; 8 bases are a match to TRBD1. The J segment lost 9 bases and the V segment lost 6 bases, leaving 10 bases of the junction unmatched. The CDR3 totals 15 residues. Per the germline V gene, CDR1 is SNHLY and CDR2 is FYNNEI.

The genes are TRBV4-1 and TRBJ2-1; 8 nucleotides align to TRBD1. The CDR3 consists of 16 residues. The trim removed 3 bases at V and 12 bases at J, leaving 16 bases unmatched. Germline loops: CDR1 MGHRA, CDR2 YSYEKL. CDR3 residues: CASSQSGTGLLGRQFF. The CDR3 DNA is TGCGCCAGCAGCCAGTCTGGGACAGGACTCCTGGGGCGGCAGTTCTTC.

V gene TRBV18 combines with J gene TRBJ2-2, with TRBD2 as a possible D gene (5 bases). V was trimmed by 5 bases and J by 5 bases, leaving 12 bases between them. The CDR3 has 14 residues. The germline V gene encodes CDR1 KGHSH and CDR2 LQKENI. The CDR3 bases are TGTGCCAGCTCATACGCGCCGGGGACCGGGGAGCTGTTTTTT. As protein: CASSYAPGTGELFF.

V usage is TRBV11-2 and J usage is TRBJ2-5, with D possibly TRBD2 on 6 matching bases. In germline, CDR1 is SGHAT, CDR2 FQNNGV. The CDR3 spans 14 residues. V was pared by 7 bases and J by 5 bases, with 17 bases between. The CDR3 region has the DNA TGTGCCAGCAATAAAGGGATTGGAGGGGAGACCCAGTACTTC. Its translation is CASNKGIGGETQYF.

The chain uses TRBV29-1 and TRBJ2-5; 10 bases fit TRBD2. The length of the CDR3 is 14 residues. V gave up 4 bases and J gave up 0 bases; unmatched junction bases: 2. CDR1 and CDR2 from the germline V gene are SQVTM and ANQGSEA. The CDR3 loop reads CSVATSGYQETQYF. CDR3 DNA: TGCAGCGTTGCGACTAGCGGGTACCAAGAGACCCAGTACTTC.

The rearrangement joins TRBV30 to TRBJ2-5, with unresolved D. V was clipped by 2 bases and J by 1 base, with 8 bases between them. CDR1 and CDR2 from the germline V gene are GTSNPN and SVGIG (reference sequence). The CDR3 runs to 13 residues. CDR3 amino acids: CAWSLAGQETQYF. The CDR3, as DNA: TGTGCCTGGAGTCTTGCAGGCCAAGAGACCCAGTACTTC.

The chain uses TRBV6-4 and TRBJ2-1, with TRBD2 matching 9 bases. This CDR3 has 16 amino acids. V gave up 0 bases and J gave up 4 bases; unmatched junction bases: 4. The germline V gene has CDR1 MRHNA and CDR2 SNTAGT. The CDR3 region is CASSDSSGRVYNEQFF. CDR3 DNA sequence: TGTGCCAGCAGTGACTCTAGCGGGAGAGTATACAATGAGCAGTTCTTC.

The J gene is TRBJ1-5, the V gene TRBV30; the match to TRBD1 covers 10 bases. The CDR3 has 14 residues. Germline CDR1 and CDR2: GTSNPN and SVGIG (reference sequence). V dropped 4 bases and J dropped 4; count of bases not matched to a gene: 4. This chain's CDR3 is CAWKGQGINQPQHF. Written as DNA, the CDR3 is TGTGCCTGGAAGGGACAGGGGATTAATCAGCCCCAGCATTTT.

J is TRBJ2-3 and V is TRBV28, with 12 nucleotides matching TRBD2. J was trimmed by 2 bases and V by 7 bases; bases with no gene match: 7. This CDR3 is built from 16 residues. CDR1 and CDR2 (germline): MDHEN, SYDVKM. The CDR3 spells CASTLLAGGPTDTQYF. The CDR3 nucleotides read TGTGCCAGCACCCTCCTAGCGGGAGGGCCCACAGATACGCAGTATTTT.

This clone was picked up one time. J is TRBJ2-2 and V is TRBV12-3 or TRBV12-4, with D tentatively TRBD2 (5 bases). V was pared by 6 bases and J by 7 bases, with 12 bases between. CDR3 size: 13 residues. CDR3 region: CASSPRRRGELFF. CDR3 sequence (DNA): TGTGCCAGCAGCCCACGGAGGCGCGGGGAGCTGTTTTTT.

This chain connects TRBV27 to TRBJ2-1; 9 bases fit TRBD2. Germline assignment: CDR1 MNHEY and CDR2 SMNVEV (reference sequence). This CDR3 has 16 amino acids. With V trimmed by 2 bases and J by 2 bases, 4 bases remained unmatched. CDR3 sequence reads: CASSLGGLAPYNEQFF. CDR3 bases: TGTGCCAGCAGTTTAGGGGGACTAGCACCCTACAATGAGCAGTTCTTC.

The chain has TRBV11-2 and TRBJ2-5, with 7 bases matching TRBD1. With 2 bases clipped from V and 2 bases from J, the junction kept 2 bases outside the gene matches. The germline V gene has CDR1 SGHAT and CDR2 FQNNGV. The CDR3 has 14 amino acids. CDR3 loop: CASSLSTGQETQYF. CDR3 nucleotides: TGTGCCAGCAGCTTATCGACAGGGCAAGAGACCCAGTACTTC. The variable domain in full, completed from reference TRBV11-2 and TRBJ2-5, reads EAGVAQSPRYKIIEKRQSVAFWCNPISGHATLYWYQQILGQGPKLLIQFQNNGVVDDSQLPKDRFSAERLKGVDSTLKIQPAKLEDSAVYLCASSLSTGQETQYFGPGTRLLVL.

This CDR3 reads CASKAVGDEAFF. The DNA for the CDR3 is TGTGCCAGCAAGGCGGTAGGGGATGAAGCTTTCTTT. The chain joins TRBV25-1 to TRBJ1-1, with D perhaps matching TRBD1 (5 bases). CDR3 size: 12 residues. V was cut by 7 bases and J by 7 bases, with 13 bases left in between. Germline values: CDR1 MGHDK, CDR2 SYGVNS.

The sample holds one count of this clone. V gene TRBV7-3 combines with J gene TRBJ2-5, with 15 bases that match TRBD2. Trimming at V came to 5 bases and at J to 0 bases, leaving 4 bases not matched to a gene. Germline loops: CDR1 SGHTA, CDR2 FQGTGA. The CDR3 contains 17 residues. This chain's CDR3 is CASSPGTSGGYQETQYF. Written as DNA, the CDR3 is TGTGCCAGCAGCCCCGGGACTAGCGGGGGGTACCAAGAGACCCAGTACTTC. Full variable domain (outside the CDR3, taken from reference TRBV7-3 and TRBJ2-5): GAGVSQTPSNKVTEKGKYVELRCDPISGHTALYWYRQSLGQGPEFLIYFQGTGAADDSGLPNDRFFAVRPEGSVSTLKIQRTERGDSAVYLCASSPGTSGGYQETQYFGPGTRLLVL.

The chain recombines TRBV10-3 with TRBJ2-7; unclear D gene. V was pared by 0 bases and J by 1 base, with 13 bases between. Per the germline V gene, CDR1 is ENHRY and CDR2 is SYGVKD. CDR3 length: 16 amino acids. CDR3 amino acids: CAISESSVRNSYEQYF. The CDR3 DNA follows: TGTGCCATCAGTGAGTCGAGTGTCAGGAATTCCTACGAGCAGTACTTC.

In this sample, this clone turned up many times. The V and J genes are TRBV11-2 and TRBJ1-3; possibly TRBD1 for D (6 bases). Per the germline V gene, CDR1 is SGHAT and CDR2 is FQNNGV. With 4 bases removed from V and 3 bases from J, the gap between germline ends came to 10 bases. This CDR3 has 14 residues. The CDR3 DNA reads TGTGCCAGCAGCTCCACAGGGTTTGGAAACACCATATATTTT. This translates into CASSSTGFGNTIYF.

This rearrangement joins TRBV5-1 to TRBJ2-1; D might be TRBD1 (5 bases). The CDR3 is 14 residues long. V was trimmed by 0 bases and J by 6 bases, leaving 10 bases between them. The germline V gene encodes CDR1 SGHRS and CDR2 YFSETQ. As DNA, the CDR3 is TGCGCCAGCAGCTTGGGTTCAGGGATCAATGAGCAGTTCTTC. Encoded protein: CASSLGSGINEQFF.

This rearrangement joins TRBV6-1 to TRBJ1-5; D might be TRBD1 (5 bases). Germline V lookup: CDR1 MNHNS, CDR2 SASEGT. The CDR3 runs to 16 residues. Trimming cost V 4 bases and J 2 bases, with 15 bases left between them. This chain's CDR3 is CASSAGRALRNQPQHF. DNA of the CDR3: TGTGCCAGCAGTGCCGGCAGGGCCCTGCGCAATCAGCCCCAGCATTTT.